The 17 T cell receptor beta chains below come from one sample, sequenced in a study of T cell responses to AZD1222 COVID-19 vaccine. The table came from immunoSEQ multiplex PCR; TCRdb's copy has only in-frame clones and leaves some out. The sample comprises 110,000 to 150,000 clones, around 91% of which are singletons, and roughly 1.5% rests with the top ten. The sequencing here drew on peripheral blood, taken on day 0 of AZD1222 vaccination. These receptors came from an adult in good health.

CDR3 amino acids: CASTEQGYGYTF. CDR3 coding DNA: TGTGCCTCGACCGAGCAGGGGTATGGCTACACCTTC. The chain has TRBV19 and TRBJ1-2; weak D call: TRBD1 (6 bases). Trimming cost V 11 bases and J 5 bases, with 15 bases left between them. The length of the CDR3 is 12 residues. The germline V gene encodes CDR1 LNHDA and CDR2 SQIVND (reference sequence).

This clone showed up just a few times. The chain employs TRBV6-5 and TRBJ1-4; 8 bases align to TRBD1. This CDR3 comprises 14 residues. From germline, CDR1 is MNHEY and CDR2 SVGAGI. Germline trimming cut 10 bases from V and 2 bases from J; bases unmatched to any gene: 6. The CDR3 loop reads CATSRGPTNEKLFF. CDR3 nucleotides: TGTGCCACGAGCAGGGGGCCGACTAATGAAAAACTGTTTTTT.

This chain uses TRBV27 with TRBJ1-5; D is uncertain. The germline CDR1 and CDR2 sequences are MNHEY and SMNVEV (reference sequence). There are 15 residues in the CDR3. Trimming removed 2 bases from V and 4 bases from J, with 12 bases in between. CDR3 in amino acids: CASSLGMSGNQPQHF. Written as DNA, the CDR3 is TGTGCCAGCAGTTTAGGTATGAGTGGAAATCAGCCCCAGCATTTT.

The chain links TRBV12-3 or TRBV12-4 to TRBJ2-7; D gene ambiguous. There are 12 residues in the CDR3. Trimming removed 3 bases from V and 6 bases from J, with 9 bases in between. CDR3 coding DNA: TGTGCCAGCAGTTTTTCTTTTGTCGAGCAGTACTTC. Translated, it gives CASSFSFVEQYF.

The V gene is TRBV28, the J gene TRBJ1-3, with a weak D call TRBD1 (6 bases). V dropped 6 bases and J dropped 1 base, with 19 bases sitting between them. The germline CDR1 and CDR2 sequences are MDHEN and SYDVKM. This CDR3 spans 17 amino acids. The CDR3 nucleotides are TGTGCCAGCAGACGAGGGGGAGGGGCCACGTCTGGAAACACCATATATTTT. It specifies CASRRGGGATSGNTIYF.

The chain carries TRBV2 and TRBJ2-7; unclear D gene. The CDR3 runs 12 residues. Deletions cut 6 bases from V and 7 bases from J, with 13 bases between. Germline-derived CDR1 and CDR2 are SNHLY and FYNNEI. The chain's CDR3 is CASRVSYQEQYF. Here the CDR3 DNA reads TGTGCCAGCAGGGTGTCCTATCAAGAGCAGTACTTC.

This clone has only a few counts. J is TRBJ1-2 and V is TRBV19; D unresolved. The V gene lost 4 bases and the J gene lost 8 bases, with 17 bases spanning the gap. The CDR3 runs 14 residues. Germline CDR1 is LNHDA and CDR2 is SQIVND (reference sequence). CDR3 region: CASSTPRRADGYTF. The CDR3 DNA is TGTGCCAGTAGTACCCCGAGGAGGGCGGACGGCTACACCTTC.

The chain carries TRBV13 and TRBJ2-5; 12 bases map to TRBD1. The trim removed 5 bases at V and 5 bases at J, leaving 3 bases unmatched. CDR3 size: 14 residues. Germline lookup yields CDR1 PRHDT and CDR2 FYEKMQ (reference sequence). The chain's CDR3 is CASSTGTGGETQYF. CDR3 DNA: TGTGCCAGCAGCACCGGGACAGGGGGCGAGACCCAGTACTTC.

The chain joins TRBV11-2 to TRBJ1-1, with 9 bases identical to TRBD1. Germline values: CDR1 SGHAT, CDR2 FQNNGV. This CDR3 comprises 15 residues. J lost 4 bases, V lost 4 bases, and 7 bases had no gene match. CDR3 sequence (DNA): TGTGCCAGCAGCTACAACAGGGGGCGATTCACTGAAGCTTTCTTT. Translated: CASSYNRGRFTEAFF.

The chain recombines TRBV4-1 with TRBJ1-4; D gene unclear. CDR1 MGHRA and CDR2 YSYEKL come from the germline V gene. Between the trimmed V and J ends, which lost 0 bases and 7 bases, there was a span of 3 bases. The CDR3 extends over 12 amino acids. CDR3 protein: CASSQDLEKLFF. CDR3 nucleotide sequence: TGCGCCAGCAGCCAAGATCTTGAAAAACTGTTTTTT.

The chain couples TRBV5-4 to TRBJ2-5, with D maybe TRBD2 (6 bases). Per germline, CDR1 SGHNT and CDR2 YYREEE (reference sequence). V was cut by 4 bases and J by 0 bases, with 10 bases left in between. There are 14 residues in the CDR3. The chain's CDR3 is CASSGWGDQETQYF. CDR3 coding DNA: TGTGCCAGCAGCGGGTGGGGGGACCAAGAGACCCAGTACTTC. The full variable domain, completed using reference TRBV5-4 and TRBJ2-5, is ETGVTQSPTHLIKTRGQQVTLRCSSQSGHNTVSWYQQALGQGPQFIFQYYREEENGRGNFPPRFSGLQFPNYSSELNVNALELDDSALYLCASSGWGDQETQYFGPGTRLLVL.

The chain carries TRBV2 and TRBJ2-2; 9 bases are shared with TRBD1. J gave up 3 bases and V 3 bases, and 2 bases lay outside the gene matches. The CDR3 is 15 amino acids. The germline CDR1 and CDR2 sequences are SNHLY and FYNNEI. The CDR3: CASSDGTGYTGELFF. The CDR3 bases are TGTGCCAGCAGTGACGGGACAGGGTACACCGGGGAGCTGTTTTTT.

The gene calls are TRBV12-3 or TRBV12-4 and TRBJ2-7; D may match TRBD1 or TRBD2 (5 bases each). The V end lost 4 bases, the J end lost 2 bases, and 6 bases lay between the germline ends. The CDR3 contains 12 residues. The CDR3 loop reads CASSSGPYEQYF. In nucleotides, the CDR3 is TGTGCCAGCAGTTCGGGACCCTACGAGCAGTACTTC.

The CDR3: CASSEAGAAGGYYTQYF. The CDR3 region has the DNA TGTGCCAGCAGTGAAGCGGGAGCAGCGGGGGGGTATTATACGCAGTATTTT. V usage is TRBV2 and J usage is TRBJ2-3, with 10 bases that match TRBD2. The CDR3 is 17 residues long. The J segment lost 7 bases and the V segment lost 0 bases, leaving 10 bases of the junction unmatched. Per germline, CDR1 SNHLY and CDR2 FYNNEI.

Regarding this clone: Other DNA sequences in this sample translate to the same CDR3. The chain has TRBV5-1 and TRBJ1-5; no reliable D call. The CDR3 is 13 amino acids. CDR1 is SGHRS and CDR2 is YFSETQ in the germline V gene. V was shortened by 0 bases and J by 7 bases, with 8 bases between the two germline ends. The CDR3 DNA sequence: TGCGCCAGCAGCTTGGAGGGTACCCAGCCCCAGCATTTT. This translates into CASSLEGTQPQHF. Based on the CDR3 plus reference TRBV5-1 and TRBJ1-5, the full variable domain is KAGVTQTPRYLIKTRGQQVTLSCSPISGHRSVSWYQQTPGQGLQFLFEYFSETQRNKGNFPGRFSGRQFSNSRSEMNVSTLELGDSALYLCASSLEGTQPQHFGDGTRLSIL.

CDR3 nucleotides: TGTGCCAGTATGGGGGGGACGGCGGGCAATCAGCCCCAGCATTTT. Its protein product is CASMGGTAGNQPQHF. J is TRBJ1-5 and V is TRBV19; D possibly corresponds to TRBD1 (5 bases). Germline V CDR1 and CDR2: LNHDA, SQIVND (reference sequence). The CDR3 extends over 15 amino acids. Trimming shortened V by 7 bases and J by 2 bases, and 15 bases separated the two germline ends.

The genes are TRBV10-3 and TRBJ1-3; a weak D match, TRBD1 (5 bases). The V gene's germline CDR1 is ENHRY and CDR2 SYGVKD. Trimming removed 11 bases from V and 3 bases from J, with 14 bases in between. This CDR3 is built from 13 residues. The DNA of the CDR3 is TGTGCCGCTTCGGGGGGGAATGGAAACACCATATATTTT. It translates to CAASGGNGNTIYF.